The 29 T cell receptor beta chains reported below all come from one sample, sequenced in a study of T cell responses to AZD1222 COVID-19 vaccine. Only in-frame clones appear in the TCRdb table, and some are missing; sequencing was by immunoSEQ multiplex PCR. The sample lists fewer than 150,000 clones, about nine tenths occurring once. The sample here was peripheral blood, taken on day 0 of AZD1222 vaccination. The receptors originated from an adult in good health.

The V and J genes are TRBV29-1 and TRBJ1-5, with D possibly being TRBD1 (6 bases). The V end lost 5 bases, the J end lost 2 bases, and 13 bases lay between the germline ends. Looked up from germline, CDR1 is SQVTM and CDR2 is ANQGSEA. CDR3 size: 14 residues. The CDR3 DNA reads as TGCAGCGTTACCGCAGGGGCGGGCAATCAGCCCCAGCATTTT. It encodes CSVTAGAGNQPQHF.

The chain has TRBV2 and TRBJ1-1; D is unclear. V dropped 10 bases and J dropped 4 bases, with 34 bases sitting between them. CDR1 is SNHLY, CDR2 FYNNEI, per germline. The CDR3 totals 19 residues. CDR3 sequence: CAIKPPRETDPLLSTEAFF. The CDR3 DNA sequence: TGTGCCATCAAACCCCCCCGGGAGACGGACCCATTACTATCCACTGAAGCTTTCTTT. The full variable domain, in which reference TRBV2 and TRBJ1-1 provide the parts outside the CDR3, is EPEVTQTPSHQVTQMGQEVILRCVPISNHLYFYWYRQILGQKVEFLVSFYNNEISEKSEIFDDQFSVERPDGSNFTLKIRSTKLEDSAMYFCAIKPPRETDPLLSTEAFFGQGTRLTVV.

The chain employs TRBV11-2 and TRBJ2-7; TRBD2 aligns across 8 bases. Germline V gives CDR1 SGHAT, CDR2 FQNNGV. Germline trimming cut 3 bases from V and 3 bases from J; bases unmatched to any gene: 4. This CDR3 region has 14 residues. The DNA for the CDR3 is TGTGCCAGCAGCTTCGGGGGGGCCAACTACGAGCAGTACTTC. Translation: CASSFGGANYEQYF.

The J gene is TRBJ2-5, the V gene TRBV5-1; TRBD2 agrees at 14 bases. Germline lookup yields CDR1 SGHRS and CDR2 YFSETQ. J lost 4 bases, V lost 4 bases, and 6 bases had no gene match. CDR3 length equals 16 residues. The CDR3 DNA sequence: TGCGCCAGCAGCCCGGGACTAGCGGGAGTAGGAGAGACCCAGTACTTC. Translation: CASSPGLAGVGETQYF.

The rearrangement uses TRBV2 and TRBJ2-7; 8 positions match TRBD1. Germline V lookup: CDR1 SNHLY, CDR2 FYNNEI. The junction had 2 bases not matched to a gene; V was cut back by 8 bases and J by 2 bases. This CDR3 spans 12 amino acids. CDR3 coding DNA: TGTGCCAGCTCGGGACAGGCCTACGAGCAGTACTTC. Translated: CASSGQAYEQYF.

The chain recombines TRBV29-1 with TRBJ2-1; D gene ambiguous. This CDR3 comprises 10 residues. Germline CDR1 and CDR2: SQVTM and ANQGSEA. Between the trimmed V and J ends, which lost 1 base and 7 bases, there was a span of 2 bases. This chain's CDR3 is CSVEGNEQFF. DNA for the CDR3: TGCAGCGTTGAAGGGAATGAGCAGTTCTTC.

The rearrangement uses TRBV19 and TRBJ1-3; perhaps TRBD1 as D (6 bases). This CDR3 is built from 15 residues. V lost 7 bases, J lost 0 bases, and 13 bases lay in between. From germline, CDR1 is LNHDA and CDR2 SQIVND (reference sequence). CDR3 bases: TGTGCCAGTACCCCGGACAGAAGCTCTGGAAACACCATATATTTT. Translated, it gives CASTPDRSSGNTIYF.

This chain joins TRBV7-9 and TRBJ1-6, with TRBD1 matching over 7 bases. V was clipped by 4 bases and J by 7 bases; unmatched bases: 16. Germline CDR1 and CDR2: SEHNR and FQNEAQ (reference sequence). The CDR3 spans 18 residues. In nucleotides, the CDR3 is TGTGCCAGCAGCTCATCTCTTCATCAACAGGGGAAGAATTCACCCCTCCACTTT. As protein: CASSSSLHQQGKNSPLHF.

The chain carries TRBV4-3 and TRBJ1-4; tentative D call: TRBD1 (5 bases). The CDR3 is 16 residues long. CDR1 and CDR2 (germline): LGHNA, YSLEER. Trimming took off 0 bases at V and 5 bases at J, with 13 bases between the two ends. This CDR3 is CASSQDLAGSNEKLFF. The CDR3 DNA reads TGCGCCAGCAGCCAAGATCTAGCAGGGTCAAATGAAAAACTGTTTTTT.

This chain connects TRBV5-1 to TRBJ1-5, with unresolved D. V shed 4 bases and J shed 7 bases, with 12 bases lying between them. The CDR3 totals 13 residues. Per germline, CDR1 SGHRS and CDR2 YFSETQ. The DNA of the CDR3 is TGCGCCAGCAGCCCCTATGTAGGACAGCCCCAGCATTTT. This encodes CASSPYVGQPQHF.

J is TRBJ2-5 and V is TRBV7-2; weak D call: TRBD2 (6 bases). V was cut by 7 bases and J by 1 base, with 19 bases left in between. The CDR3 loop spans 16 amino acids. Looked up from germline, CDR1 is SGHTA and CDR2 is FQGNSA. CDR3 loop: CASTYLGGGFQETQYF. The DNA of the CDR3 is TGTGCCAGCACCTACCTGGGAGGCGGGTTCCAAGAGACCCAGTACTTC.

This clone was observed a single time. The J gene is TRBJ1-1, the V gene TRBV12-3 or TRBV12-4, with D possibly TRBD1 on 6 matching bases. V was pared by 5 bases and J by 4 bases, with 11 bases between. The CDR3 consists of 13 residues. Here the CDR3 reads CASSTTGLTEAFF. The CDR3, as DNA: TGTGCCAGCAGTACGACAGGACTCACTGAAGCTTTCTTT.

V usage is TRBV9 and J usage is TRBJ2-5; D possibly corresponds to TRBD2 (5 bases). The V gene's germline CDR1 is SGDLS and CDR2 YYNGEE. Deletions cut 0 bases from V and 1 base from J, with 10 bases between. CDR3 length equals 15 residues. The CDR3 reads CASSVAAAIQETQYF. For the CDR3, the DNA is TGTGCCAGCAGCGTAGCAGCGGCGATCCAAGAGACCCAGTACTTC.

V usage is TRBV19 and J usage is TRBJ1-5, with D possibly being TRBD1 (6 bases). The CDR3 is 15 residues long. Germline-derived CDR1 and CDR2 are LNHDA and SQIVND (reference sequence). The V end was cut by 1 base, the J end by 4 bases, with 11 bases between. The CDR3 here is CASSIVRGGNQPQHF. In DNA, the CDR3 is TGTGCCAGTAGTATAGTCAGGGGAGGTAATCAGCCCCAGCATTTT.

The chain carries TRBV21-1 and TRBJ1-5. TRBV21-1 has pseudogene status. There are 12 residues in the CDR3. CDR3 sequence: CASSKDSQPQHF. The CDR3 bases are TGTGCCAGCAGCAAAGATAGCCAGCCCCAGCATTTT.

Notes on this clone: The same CDR3 can be traced to other DNA sequences in this sample. The chain combines TRBV5-1 with TRBJ2-5, with D uncertain. The CDR3 covers 13 residues. Germline CDR1 is SGHRS and CDR2 is YFSETQ. Trimming took 2 bases from V and 5 from J, leaving 10 bases between them. Written as DNA, the CDR3 is TGCGCCAGCAGCTTAGTGGTGGGGGAGACCCAGTACTTC. This translates into CASSLVVGETQYF.

V usage is TRBV9 and J usage is TRBJ1-1, with 9 bases fitting TRBD1. There are 14 residues in the CDR3. CDR1 SGDLS and CDR2 YYNGEE come from the germline V gene. V lost 3 bases and J lost 5; bases outside the gene matches: 5. The CDR3 nucleotides are TGTGCCAGCAGCGACGGACAGGGGTGGACTGAAGCTTTCTTT. Translating it yields CASSDGQGWTEAFF.

The chain recombines TRBV6-2 or TRBV6-3 with TRBJ2-1; TRBD2 matches at 8 bases. Germline CDR1 reads MNHEY; CDR2 reads SVGEGT. J lost 7 bases, V lost 0 bases, and 17 bases had no gene match. CDR3 size: 19 residues. The CDR3 DNA sequence: TGTGCCAGCAGTTACTCGAGACACCTGACGGGGGGGCCGAGAAATGAGCAGTTCTTC. Translated: CASSYSRHLTGGPRNEQFF.

The V call is TRBV5-1, the J call TRBJ2-1; 8 bases are a match to TRBD1. With 2 bases clipped from V and 5 bases from J, the junction kept 6 bases outside the gene matches. This CDR3 region has 15 residues. The germline gives CDR1 SGHRS, CDR2 YFSETQ. CDR3 sequence reads: CASSFQGASDNEQFF. CDR3 bases: TGCGCCAGCAGCTTCCAGGGGGCATCGGACAATGAGCAGTTCTTC.

This clone came up once. CDR3 DNA sequence: TGCAGCGTGGGACTAATCTACGAGCAGTACTTC. Translated, it gives CSVGLIYEQYF. The rearrangement uses TRBV29-1 and TRBJ2-7; 7 nucleotides line up with TRBD2. V dropped 6 bases and J dropped 3; count of bases not matched to a gene: 2. CDR1 and CDR2 from the germline V gene are SQVTM and ANQGSEA. The length of the CDR3 is 11 residues.

This sequence joins TRBV30 and TRBJ2-7; D remains ambiguous. V shed 2 bases and J shed 7 bases, with 6 bases lying between them. The CDR3 is made up of 10 amino acids. Germline V gene data show CDR1 as GTSNPN and CDR2 as SVGIG (reference sequence). CDR3 sequence: CAWSRTEQYF. As DNA, the CDR3 is TGTGCCTGGAGTAGAACAGAGCAGTACTTC.

V gene TRBV3-1 (or the pseudogene TRBV3-2) combines with J gene TRBJ2-5; 8 bases map to TRBD2. The CDR3 contains 15 residues. The junction had 4 bases not matched to a gene; V was cut back by 0 bases and J by 4 bases. Germline V gene data show CDR1 as LGHDT and CDR2 as YNNKEL (reference sequence). The CDR3 protein is CASSQDRGLVETQYF. CDR3 nucleotides: TGTGCCAGCAGCCAAGATCGGGGACTAGTAGAGACCCAGTACTTC.

The chain has TRBV30 and TRBJ1-5; D not resolved. Germline V gene data show CDR1 as GTSNPN and CDR2 as SVGIG (reference sequence). The ends were cut back, 1 base at V and 0 bases at J, with 7 bases in the middle. This CDR3 region has 14 residues. DNA for the CDR3: TGTGCCTGGAGTGCACAGTCTAGCAATCAGCCCCAGCATTTT. Protein product: CAWSAQSSNQPQHF.

The rearrangement uses TRBV27 and TRBJ2-7; 12 nucleotides agree with TRBD2. Germline CDR1 reads MNHEY; CDR2 reads SMNVEV (reference sequence). V shed 4 bases and J 6 bases; nucleotides not matched to a gene: 10. The CDR3 length is 16 residues. The CDR3 DNA sequence: TGTGCCAGCAGTTCACCTCGGACTAGCGGGGTCCCCGAGCAGTACTTC. This translates into CASSSPRTSGVPEQYF.

Regarding this clone: One end of the junction is discordant with germline, which a read error may explain. The V call is TRBV7-7, the J call TRBJ1-1; D is uncertain. The CDR3 is 13 residues long. The germline V gene encodes CDR1 SSHAT and CDR2 FNYEAQ (reference sequence). DNA of the CDR3: TGTGCTAGCAGCTTATTTGGGGACACTGAAGCTTTCTTT. Its protein product is CASSLFGDTEAFF.

The V and J genes are TRBV19 and TRBJ1-5; D not certain. Germline loops: CDR1 LNHDA, CDR2 SQIVND (reference sequence). CDR3 size: 15 residues. Trimming removed 1 base from V and 0 bases from J, with 7 bases in between. CDR3 DNA sequence: TGTGCCAGTAGTATAGTAGGGTATAGCAATCAGCCCCAGCATTTT. Its protein product is CASSIVGYSNQPQHF.

This clone showed up just a few times. J is TRBJ1-4 and V is TRBV7-2; tentative D call: TRBD1 (5 bases). The V gene lost 4 bases and the J gene lost 3 bases, with 12 bases spanning the gap. The germline gives CDR1 SGHTA, CDR2 FQGNSA. The CDR3 totals 15 residues. In nucleotides, the CDR3 is TGTGCCAGCAGCTGGGACGCCAGGTCTAATGAAAAACTGTTTTTT. Translating gives CASSWDARSNEKLFF.

This chain joins TRBV5-8 and TRBJ1-1, with D tentatively TRBD1 (6 bases). The CDR3 has 14 residues. Germline lookup yields CDR1 SGHTS and CDR2 YDEGEE. V lost 3 bases, J lost 0 bases, and 9 bases lay in between. The CDR3 DNA follows: TGTGCCAGCAGCTGGGGACATTTGAACACTGAAGCTTTCTTT. This encodes CASSWGHLNTEAFF. The full variable domain, with the rest looked up from reference TRBV5-8 and TRBJ1-1, is EAGVTQSPTHLIKTRGQQATLRCSPISGHTSVYWYQQALGLGLQFLLWYDEGEERNRGNFPPRFSGRQFPNYSSELNVNALELEDSALYLCASSWGHLNTEAFFGQGTRLTVV.

The V and J genes are TRBV2 and TRBJ1-1, with 9 bases aligning to TRBD1. V shed 7 bases and J 4 bases; nucleotides not matched to a gene: 4. CDR3 length: 13 residues. The germline CDR1 and CDR2 sequences are SNHLY and FYNNEI. CDR3 amino acids: CASMNRGPTEAFF. Written as DNA, the CDR3 is TGTGCCAGCATGAACAGGGGGCCCACTGAAGCTTTCTTT.